This T cell receptor (beta chain) was recorded in a study of blood T cells in healthy people across ages. Study results and caveats: Naive T cell percentage and TCR beta diversity correlated strongly. Greater diversity and more naive CD4+ cells were seen in long-lived donors than in aged donors. Estimated diversity across one million T cells was deemed an underestimate.

A second roughly 7 to 11 cycle PCR used barcoded and J-beta primers. TCRdb re-called the 5' RACE reads through MiXCR, storing one row per CDR3 protein. The sample carries 890,000 or so distinct CDR3 sequences, around two thirds recorded once. Every sample yielded at least 6.5 million isolated PBMCs. Per the germline V gene, CDR1 is SQVTM and CDR2 is ANQGSEA. The CDR3 runs to 14 residues. The trim removed 3 bases at V and 2 bases at J, leaving 5 bases unmatched. Note on this clonotype: The antigen is unknown.

V gene TRBV29-1 combines with J gene TRBJ2-7; TRBD1 matches 9 bases. The sequenced sample was blood. The receptor's source is a man aged 25-45 years in good health. In DNA form, the CDR3 reads TGCAGCGTTGAGACGGGACAGGGAACCTACGAGCAGTACTTC. Amino acid sequence: CSVETGQGTYEQYF.